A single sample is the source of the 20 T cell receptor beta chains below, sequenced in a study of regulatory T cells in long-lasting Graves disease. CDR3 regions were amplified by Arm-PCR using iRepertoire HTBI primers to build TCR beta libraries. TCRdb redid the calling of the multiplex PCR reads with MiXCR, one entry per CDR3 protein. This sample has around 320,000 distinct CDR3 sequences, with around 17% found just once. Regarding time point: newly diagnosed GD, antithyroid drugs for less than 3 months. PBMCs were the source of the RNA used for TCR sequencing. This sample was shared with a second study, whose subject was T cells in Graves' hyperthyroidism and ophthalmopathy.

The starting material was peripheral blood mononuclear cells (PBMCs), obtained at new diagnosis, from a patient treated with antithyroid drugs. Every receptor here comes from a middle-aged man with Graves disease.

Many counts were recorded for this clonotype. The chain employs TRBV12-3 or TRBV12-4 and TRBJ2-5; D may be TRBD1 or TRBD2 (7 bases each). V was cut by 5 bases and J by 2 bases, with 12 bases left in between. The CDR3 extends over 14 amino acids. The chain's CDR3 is CASSPQGGQETQYF. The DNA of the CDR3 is TGTGCCAGCAGTCCTCAGGGGGGGCAAGAGACCCAGTACTTC.

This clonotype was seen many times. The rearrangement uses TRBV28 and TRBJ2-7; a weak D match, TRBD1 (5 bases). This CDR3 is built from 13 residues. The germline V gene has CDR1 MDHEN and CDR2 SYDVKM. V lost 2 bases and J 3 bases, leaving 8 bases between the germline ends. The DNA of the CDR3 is TGTGCCAGCAGTTTAGCCACAGGCTACGAGCAGTACTTC. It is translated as CASSLATGYEQYF.

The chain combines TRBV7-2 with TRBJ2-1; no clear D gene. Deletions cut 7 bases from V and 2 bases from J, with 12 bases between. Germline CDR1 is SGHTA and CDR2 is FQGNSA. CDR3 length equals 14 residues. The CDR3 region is CASTSEKTYNEQFF. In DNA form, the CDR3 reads TGTGCCAGCACCTCAGAAAAAACCTACAATGAGCAGTTCTTC.

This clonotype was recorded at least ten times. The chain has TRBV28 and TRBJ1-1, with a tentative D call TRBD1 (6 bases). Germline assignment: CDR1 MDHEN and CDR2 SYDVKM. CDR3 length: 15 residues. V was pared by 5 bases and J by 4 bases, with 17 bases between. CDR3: CASSPGGLRSTEAFF. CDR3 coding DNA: TGTGCCAGCAGTCCGGGGGGCCTTCGCTCCACTGAAGCTTTCTTT.

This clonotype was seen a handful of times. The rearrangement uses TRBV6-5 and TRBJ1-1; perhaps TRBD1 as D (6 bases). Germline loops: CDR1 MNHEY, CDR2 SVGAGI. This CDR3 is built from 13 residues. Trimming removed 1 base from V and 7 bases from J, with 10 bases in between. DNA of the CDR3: TGTGCCAGCAGTTACTTTGGGGGGCGTGAAGCTTTCTTT. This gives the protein CASSYFGGREAFF.

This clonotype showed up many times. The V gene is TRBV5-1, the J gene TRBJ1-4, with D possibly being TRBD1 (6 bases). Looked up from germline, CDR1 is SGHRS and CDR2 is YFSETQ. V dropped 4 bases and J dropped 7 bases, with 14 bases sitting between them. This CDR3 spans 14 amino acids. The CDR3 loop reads CASSNQGTGEKLFF. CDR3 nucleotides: TGCGCCAGCAGCAATCAGGGGACGGGTGAAAAACTGTTTTTT.

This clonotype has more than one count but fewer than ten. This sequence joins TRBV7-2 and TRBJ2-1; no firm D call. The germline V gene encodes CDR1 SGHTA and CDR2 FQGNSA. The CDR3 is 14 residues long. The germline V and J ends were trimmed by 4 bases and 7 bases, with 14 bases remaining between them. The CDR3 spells CASSSRERKNEQFF. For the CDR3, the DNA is TGTGCCAGCAGCTCCCGCGAGAGGAAGAATGAGCAGTTCTTC.

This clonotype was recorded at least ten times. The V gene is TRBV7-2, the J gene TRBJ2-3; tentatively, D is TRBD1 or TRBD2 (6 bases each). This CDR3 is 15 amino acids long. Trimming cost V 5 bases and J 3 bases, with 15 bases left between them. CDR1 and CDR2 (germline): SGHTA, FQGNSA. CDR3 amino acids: CASSQIGGRTDTQYF. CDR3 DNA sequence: TGTGCCAGCAGCCAGATCGGGGGCAGGACAGATACGCAGTATTTT.

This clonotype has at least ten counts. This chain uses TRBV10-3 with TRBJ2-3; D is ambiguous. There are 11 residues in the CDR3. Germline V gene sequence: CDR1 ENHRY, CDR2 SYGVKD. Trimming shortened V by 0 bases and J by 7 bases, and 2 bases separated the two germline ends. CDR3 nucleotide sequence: TGTGCCATCAGTGAGTCTCATACGCAGTATTTT. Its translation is CAISESHTQYF.

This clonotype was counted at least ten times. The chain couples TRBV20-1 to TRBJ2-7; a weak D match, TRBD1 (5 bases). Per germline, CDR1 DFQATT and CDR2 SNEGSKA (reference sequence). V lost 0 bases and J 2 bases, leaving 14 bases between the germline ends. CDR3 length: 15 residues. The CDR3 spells CSARDWRRETYEQYF. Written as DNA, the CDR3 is TGCAGTGCTAGAGATTGGCGCAGGGAAACCTACGAGCAGTACTTC.

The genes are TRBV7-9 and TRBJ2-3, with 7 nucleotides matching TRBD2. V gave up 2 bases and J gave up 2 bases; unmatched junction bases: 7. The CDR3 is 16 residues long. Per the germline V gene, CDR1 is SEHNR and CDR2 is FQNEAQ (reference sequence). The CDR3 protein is CASSLSGGGLTDTQYF. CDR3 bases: TGTGCCAGCAGCTTATCTGGCGGGGGTCTCACAGATACGCAGTATTTT. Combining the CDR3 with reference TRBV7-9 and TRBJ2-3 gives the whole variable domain DTGVSQNPRHKITKRGQNVTFRCDPISEHNRLYWYRQTLGQGPEFLTYFQNEAQLEKSRLLSDRFSAERPKGSFSTLEIQRTEQGDSAMYLCASSLSGGGLTDTQYFGPGTRLTVL.

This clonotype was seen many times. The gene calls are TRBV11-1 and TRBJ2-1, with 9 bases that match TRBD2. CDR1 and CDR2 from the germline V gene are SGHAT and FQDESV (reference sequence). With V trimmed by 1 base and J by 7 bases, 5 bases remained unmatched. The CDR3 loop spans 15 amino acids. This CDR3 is CASSLVRGGRNEQFF. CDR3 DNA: TGTGCCAGCAGCTTAGTGCGGGGGGGCCGGAATGAGCAGTTCTTC.

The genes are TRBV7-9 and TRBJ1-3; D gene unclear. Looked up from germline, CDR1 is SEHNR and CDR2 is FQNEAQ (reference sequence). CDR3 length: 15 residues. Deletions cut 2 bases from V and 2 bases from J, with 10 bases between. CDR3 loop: CASSLTSSAGNTIYF. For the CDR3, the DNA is TGTGCCAGCAGCTTAACCTCGAGTGCTGGAAACACCATATATTTT.

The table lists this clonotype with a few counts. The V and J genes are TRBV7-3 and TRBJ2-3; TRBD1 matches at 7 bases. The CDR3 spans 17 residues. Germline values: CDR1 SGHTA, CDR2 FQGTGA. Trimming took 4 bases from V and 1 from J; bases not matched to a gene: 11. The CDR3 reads CASSWGQSFGGTDTQYF. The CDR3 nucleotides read TGTGCCAGCAGCTGGGGACAGTCCTTTGGCGGCACAGATACGCAGTATTTT.

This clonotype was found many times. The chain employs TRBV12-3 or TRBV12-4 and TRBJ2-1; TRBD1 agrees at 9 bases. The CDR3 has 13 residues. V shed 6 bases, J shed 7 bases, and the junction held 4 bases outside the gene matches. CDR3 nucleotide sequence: TGTGCCAGCAGACGGGACAGGGAGAATGAGCAGTTCTTC. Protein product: CASRRDRENEQFF.

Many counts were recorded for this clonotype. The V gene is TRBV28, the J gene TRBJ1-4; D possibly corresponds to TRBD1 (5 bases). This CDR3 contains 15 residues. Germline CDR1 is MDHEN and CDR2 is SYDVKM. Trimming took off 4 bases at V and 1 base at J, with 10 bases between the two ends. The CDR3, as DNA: TGTGCCAGCAGTTCCGGGGGGGGAACTAATGAAAAACTGTTTTTT. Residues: CASSSGGGTNEKLFF.

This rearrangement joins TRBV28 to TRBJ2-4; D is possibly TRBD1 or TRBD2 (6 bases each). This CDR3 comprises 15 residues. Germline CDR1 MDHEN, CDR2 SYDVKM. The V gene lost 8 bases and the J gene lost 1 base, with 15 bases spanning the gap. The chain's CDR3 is CASLGAGRAKNIQYF. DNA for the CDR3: TGTGCCAGCCTGGGGGCGGGGAGGGCCAAAAACATTCAGTACTTC.

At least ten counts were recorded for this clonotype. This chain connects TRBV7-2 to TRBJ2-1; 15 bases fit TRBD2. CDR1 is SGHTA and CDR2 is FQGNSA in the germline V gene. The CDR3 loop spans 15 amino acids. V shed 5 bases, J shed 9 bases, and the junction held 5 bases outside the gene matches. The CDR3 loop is CASSLWTSGRGEQFF. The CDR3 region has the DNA TGTGCCAGCAGCCTATGGACTAGCGGGAGGGGTGAGCAGTTCTTC.

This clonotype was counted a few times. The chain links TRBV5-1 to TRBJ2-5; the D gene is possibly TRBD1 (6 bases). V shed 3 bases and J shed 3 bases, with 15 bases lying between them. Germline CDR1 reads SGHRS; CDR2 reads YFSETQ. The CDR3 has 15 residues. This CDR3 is CASSYTRDKEETQYF. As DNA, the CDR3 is TGCGCCAGCAGCTATACCCGGGACAAAGAAGAGACCCAGTACTTC.

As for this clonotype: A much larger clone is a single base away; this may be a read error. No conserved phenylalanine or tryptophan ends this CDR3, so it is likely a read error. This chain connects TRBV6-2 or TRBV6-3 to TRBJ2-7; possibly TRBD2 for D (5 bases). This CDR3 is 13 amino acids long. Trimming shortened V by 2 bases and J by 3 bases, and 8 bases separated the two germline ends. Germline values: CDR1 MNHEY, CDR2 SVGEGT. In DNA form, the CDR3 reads TGTGCCAGCAGTTACAGCGGCTACTACGAGCAGTACTCC. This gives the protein CASSYSGYYEQYS.